This T cell receptor (beta chain) derives from a study of T-cell reconstitution after alpha-beta-depleted transplantation in children. Unique molecular identifiers tagged the TCRbeta library. TCRdb used MiXCR to reprocess the PCR reads, holding one entry per CDR3 protein. Among 330,000 or so distinct CDR3 sequences listed, under 13% were seen once. V was cut by 2 bases and J by 0 bases, with 14 bases left in between. CDR1 and CDR2 (germline): SGHTA, FQGNSA. The CDR3 totals 16 residues. The V and J genes are TRBV7-2 and TRBJ2-7; a possible D gene is TRBD2 (5 bases). This material consisted of PBMCs from the stem cell graft donor, taken from the stem cell graft. The TCR comes from a human donor who donated a stem cell graft to a child with acute lymphoblastic leukemia. The CDR3 DNA reads TGTGCCAGCAGCTTACCCACCCGGACTCCCTCCTACGAGCAGTACTTC. This codes for CASSLPTRTPSYEQYF.